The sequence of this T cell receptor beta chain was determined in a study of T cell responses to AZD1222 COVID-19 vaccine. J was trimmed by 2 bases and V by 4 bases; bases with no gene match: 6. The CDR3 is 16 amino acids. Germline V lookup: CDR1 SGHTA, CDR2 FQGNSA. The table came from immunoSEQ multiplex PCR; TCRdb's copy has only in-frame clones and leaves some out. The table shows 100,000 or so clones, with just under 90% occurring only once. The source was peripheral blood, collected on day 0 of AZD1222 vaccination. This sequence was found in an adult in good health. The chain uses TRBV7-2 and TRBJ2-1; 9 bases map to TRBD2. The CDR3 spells CASSYQGLATYNEQFF. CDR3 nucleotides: TGTGCCAGCAGCTACCAGGGACTAGCTACCTACAATGAGCAGTTCTTC.